This T cell receptor beta chain was recorded in a study of cytotoxic CD8 clonotypes in ibrutinib-treated CLL. Study overall: Samples showed on average roughly 260,000 productive templates and 90,000 or so productive rearrangements. Whole-study findings and limits: Sampling times (in sustained-remission versus progressing patients) were not the same. Higher clonality was seen at ibrutinib response and a return toward baseline at progression.

Researchers set a sequencing depth target of 1 in 200,000 to 1 in 1 million T cells. Profiled with immunoSEQ multiplex PCR; TCRdb holds only in-frame clones, not every one. Of approximately 70,000 clones in the sample, 90% were seen once. To note about this clone: Its antigen is as yet unknown.

The CDR3 covers 13 residues. V lost 7 bases, J lost 1 base, and 10 bases lay in between. Germline V gene sequence: CDR1 ENHRY, CDR2 SYGVKD. Sample: PBMCs, taken after 12 months of ibrutinib treatment. The rearrangement uses TRBV10-3 and TRBJ1-1; D is possibly TRBD1 (6 bases). The clonotype was recovered from a human donor with chronic lymphocytic leukemia. The CDR3 spells CAIIGGGNTEAFF. CDR3 nucleotides: TGTGCCATCATAGGGGGAGGGAACACTGAAGCTTTCTTT.